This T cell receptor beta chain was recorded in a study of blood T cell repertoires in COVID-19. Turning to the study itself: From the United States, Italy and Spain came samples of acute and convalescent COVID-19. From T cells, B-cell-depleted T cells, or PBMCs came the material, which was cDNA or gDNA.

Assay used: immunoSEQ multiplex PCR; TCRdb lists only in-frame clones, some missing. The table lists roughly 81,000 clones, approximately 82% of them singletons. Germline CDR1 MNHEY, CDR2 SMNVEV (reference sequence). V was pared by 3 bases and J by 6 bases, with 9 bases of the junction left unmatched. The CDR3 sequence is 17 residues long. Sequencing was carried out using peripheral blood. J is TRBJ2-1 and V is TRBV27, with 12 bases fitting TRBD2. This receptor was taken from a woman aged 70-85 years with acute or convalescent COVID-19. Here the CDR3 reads CASSFRSTSGGPNEQFF. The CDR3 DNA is TGTGCCAGCAGTTTCCGTTCGACTAGCGGGGGCCCCAATGAGCAGTTCTTC.